The clone carrying this TCR beta chain was seen a few times. The antigen is unknown. The repertoire was sequenced with immunoSEQ multiplex PCR; TCRdb's copy has only in-frame clones and lacks some. Of roughly 150,000 clones listed, nearly 90% are singletons. This sample was included in a study of cytomegalovirus exposure and HLA in healthy donors. Overall study findings and caveats: Many donors shared some public TCRs, even though most TCR sequences were rare. TCR beta chains numbering some 160 were designated cytomegalovirus-associated. Cytomegalovirus status was reportedly diagnosed by the classifier with high sensitivity and specificity.

The sample was PBMCs. This receptor was obtained from a man between 18 and 35 years old in good health and CMV-seropositive.

CDR3 DNA sequence: TGTGCCAGCAGCTTTGACAGGGCTTCTGAAGCTTTCTTT. It translates to CASSFDRASEAFF. This chain links TRBV7-2 with TRBJ1-1; TRBD1 agrees at 7 bases. CDR1 and CDR2 (germline): SGHTA, FQGNSA. Unmatched junction bases numbered 4, after V lost 3 bases and J lost 6 bases. CDR3 length: 13 amino acids. The full variable domain, completed using reference TRBV7-2 and TRBJ1-1, is GAGVSQSPSNKVTEKGKDVELRCDPISGHTALYWYRQSLGQGLEFLIYFQGNSAPDKSGLPSDRFSAERTGGSVSTLTIQRTQQEDSAVYLCASSFDRASEAFFGQGTRLTVV.